This T cell receptor (beta chain) stems from a study of regulatory T cells in long-lasting Graves disease (dated by TCRdb to 2020 to 2022). For the study in its entirety: Antithyroid drugs had been taken for less than 3 months by newly diagnosed Graves' disease patients. Peripheral blood TCR sequencing and RNA sequencing compared persistent Graves' disease patients with newly diagnosed Graves' disease patients. A total of about 33 samples were covered by TCR sequencing, comprising some 13 persistent and around 20 newly diagnosed Graves' disease patients. The study was conducted in China and was registered as a clinical trial. Points the paper makes about the study in general: Persistent patients shared more public clonotypes among themselves (fewer than 3,000) than newly diagnosed patients did (approximately 900). The small sample size was acknowledged by the authors as a limitation that may reduce accuracy. Preferential use of TRBV28, TRBJ1-2 and TRBJ2-5 was observed in persistent disease, whereas TRBV20-1 and TRBJ2-1 were favored in newly diagnosed disease. Only peripheral blood was studied, because thyroid tissue, the primary lesion, was inaccessible. Sequencing and analysis were limited to the TCR beta chain. Compared with newly diagnosed patients, patients with persistent Graves' disease had lower TCR Shannon entropy and fewer highly expanded clones, which suggests clonal expansion.

The CDR3, cysteine through phenylalanine, is 18 amino acids long. The entry retains the CDR3 DNA only, 54 bases that are in frame from base 1. The V end gives up 5 bases and the J end 4 bases, leaving 14 bases in the junction not matched to a gene. CDR1 and CDR2, looked up from the germline V gene, are MDHEN and SYDVKM. Interpreted using the paper, the time point label stands for: newly diagnosed GD, antithyroid drugs for less than 3 months. For both TCR sequencing and RNA sequencing, RNA was extracted from PBMCs using TRIzol. The diagnosis of Graves' disease was made according to American Thyroid Association guidelines. Patients for the study were recruited at an endocrinology department in Xi'an, China. Each patient gave about 8.1 milliliters of peripheral blood, collected in an EDTA anticoagulant tube. Ficoll Paque Plus density gradient separation was used to isolate PBMCs, and no additional T cell sorting was done. An Agilent 2100 Bioanalyzer and agarose gel were used to check RNA quality, and a NanoDrop 2000 was used to measure RNA concentration.

In the case of this clonotype: What antigen it recognizes has not been identified. No base quality values were provided; no much bigger clone lies one nucleotide off.

Libraries were constructed by multiplex PCR. Sequencing was carried out with an Illumina HiSeq 4000. TCR beta libraries were built with iRepertoire HTBI primers and Arm-PCR amplification of CDR3 regions. PCR products were gel purified before sequencing. The source study handled its data this way. A total of 62 TRBV and 14 TRBJ segments were identified across samples and were used for gene usage analysis of CDR3 amino acid clonotypes. COPE and FqMerger were used to merge the filtered high-quality paired reads into contigs. BLAST was used to align contigs to IMGT TRBV, TRBD and TRBJ reference genes, with CDR3 defined following IMGT. Any clonotype with a frequency above 0.1% was classified as a highly expanded clone. Repertoire diversity was measured by Shannon entropy, and V-J evenness by the Gini coefficient. A clonotype found in more than one individual was treated as public. TCRdb itself trimmed the public reads at Q25 with fastp, ran MiXCR and retained productive beta chains. CDR3 protein sequences are deduplicated, and each keeps its most common genes and DNA. In this record, the V and J calls reflect TCRdb's handling and not the investigators' own analysis. For this sample there are over 500,000 distinct CDR3 sequences; 15% to 20% appear just once. The ten largest clonotypes hold roughly 18% of the sample.

This sample was also put to use in a study of T cells in Graves' hyperthyroidism and ophthalmopathy. The second source states: Stable Graves' hyperthyroidism was defined as no progression to ophthalmopathy during 18 months of follow-up. Hyperthyroidism patients were newly diagnosed, with disease duration under 2 months, and aged 18 to 65 years. Exclusion was applied to patients with uncontrolled infections, other autoimmune diseases, pregnancy or lactation. Diagnoses relied on clinical symptoms, serum thyroxine and TRAb, thyroid ultrasound and orbital computed tomography. The first round of RT-PCR for the TCR CDR3 was performed with the HTBI primer set and the Qiagen OneStep RT-PCR kit. Most expanded thyroid clonotypes (frequency above 0.001) were also found in blood, which suggests that blood repertoires may mirror thyroid immune responses. Ophthalmopathy was separated from stable hyperthyroidism by a 13 V-J signature model, with around 90% sensitivity and 81% to 82% specificity obtained in cross-validation and 80%/75% obtained in testing. In validation, progression to ophthalmopathy was predicted by the model with roughly 71% sensitivity and nearly 75% specificity, a median of approximately 6.5 months before onset. To identify TCR V-J signatures that set the groups apart, the researchers used a discovery cohort of 100 or so patients, made up of approximately 43 with Graves' ophthalmopathy and 55 to 65 with stable Graves' hyperthyroidism. Prospective prediction of ophthalmopathy was tested in an independent validation cohort of some 19 hyperthyroidism patients and 17 patients who later progressed to ophthalmopathy. For training and testing, the roughly 100 patients in the discovery cohort were randomly divided in a 7:3 ratio. The study also compared thyroid tissue and blood T-cell repertoires from several Graves' hyperthyroidism patients. Once sampling was done, hyperthyroidism patients were given methimazole at a starting dose of 30 mg daily, whereas ophthalmopathy patients were given high-dose intravenous methylprednisolone. Libraries were constructed in a second round of multiplex PCR, after which size selection and purification were carried out. Paired-end sequencing of the libraries was performed with 100 bp reads on an Illumina HiSeq2000. SOAPnuke was used to process the raw data, removing reads that contained adapters or uncalled bases, had a mean Phred below 15, or lacked an exact match to the constant primer or identifier. High-quality paired reads were merged with COPE v1.2.5, and unique nucleotide sequences were defined as clonotypes. MiTCR v1.1 was used to align clonotypes to the IMGT TRBV, TRBD and TRBJ reference segments. Analysis was restricted to V-J combinations with a frequency above 0.0001, which covered approximately 99% of repertoires. A TCS score was defined as the ratio between F50 (clonal expansion) and ExV (chaos), using BLOSUM62-based TCRdist between CDR3 peptides within each V-J. Welch's t-statistics and random forest reduced 500 to 550 V-J features to 13, which were used in a naive Bayes classifier (R e1071). Sample size was not statistically predetermined, and investigators were not blinded to group allocation. The paper describes TCR Vbeta CDR3 sequencing of some 130 peripheral blood samples, made up of 43 ophthalmopathy patients, 70 to 75 hyperthyroidism patients and 17 progressor patients.

This TCR came from a woman in her 30s with Graves disease. Donor details come from another sample of the same person, matched by shared clones. Recombination connected TRBV28 to TRBJ1-2, and 12 bases in between align with TRBD1. Material: peripheral blood mononuclear cells (PBMCs), obtained at new diagnosis, from a patient treated with antithyroid drugs. The CDR3 is CASSGAGTGGHLLYGYTF. The nucleotide sequence is TGTGCCAGCAGTGGTGCCGGGACAGGGGGCCACCTTCTCTATGGCTACACCTTC.